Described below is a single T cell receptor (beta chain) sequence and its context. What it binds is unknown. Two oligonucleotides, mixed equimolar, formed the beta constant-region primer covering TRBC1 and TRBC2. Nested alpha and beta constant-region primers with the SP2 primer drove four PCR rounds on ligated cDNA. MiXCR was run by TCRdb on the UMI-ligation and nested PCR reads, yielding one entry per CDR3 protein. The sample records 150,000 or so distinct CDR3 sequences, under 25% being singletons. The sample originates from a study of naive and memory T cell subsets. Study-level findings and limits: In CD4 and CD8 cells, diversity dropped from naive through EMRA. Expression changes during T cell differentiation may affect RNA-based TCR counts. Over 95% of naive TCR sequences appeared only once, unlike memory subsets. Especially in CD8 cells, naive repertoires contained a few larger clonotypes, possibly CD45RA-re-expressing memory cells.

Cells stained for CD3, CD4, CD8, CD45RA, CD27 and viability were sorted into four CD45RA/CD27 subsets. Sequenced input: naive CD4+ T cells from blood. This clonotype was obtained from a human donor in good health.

The CDR3 spells CASSVGGRADTEAFF. DNA of the CDR3: TGTGCCAGCAGCGTAGGAGGTAGGGCGGACACTGAAGCTTTCTTT. This chain links TRBV9 with TRBJ1-1; D not certain. Trimming stripped 0 bases from V and 3 bases from J, with 12 bases between. Germline V gives CDR1 SGDLS, CDR2 YYNGEE. CDR3 size: 15 residues.